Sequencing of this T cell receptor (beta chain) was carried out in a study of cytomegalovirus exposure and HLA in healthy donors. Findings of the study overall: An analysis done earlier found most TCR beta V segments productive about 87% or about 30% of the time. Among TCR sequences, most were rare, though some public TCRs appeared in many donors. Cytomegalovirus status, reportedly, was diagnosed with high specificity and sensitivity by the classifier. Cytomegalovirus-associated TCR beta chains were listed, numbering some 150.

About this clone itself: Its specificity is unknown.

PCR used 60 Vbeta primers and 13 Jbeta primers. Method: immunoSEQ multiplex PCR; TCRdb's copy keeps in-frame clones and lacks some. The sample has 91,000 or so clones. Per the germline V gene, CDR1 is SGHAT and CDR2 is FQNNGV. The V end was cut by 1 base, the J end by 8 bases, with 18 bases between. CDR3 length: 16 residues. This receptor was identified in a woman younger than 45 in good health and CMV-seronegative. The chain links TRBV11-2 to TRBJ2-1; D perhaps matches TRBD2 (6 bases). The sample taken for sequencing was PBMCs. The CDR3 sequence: CASSLGDGDLGYEQFF. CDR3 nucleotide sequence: TGTGCCAGCAGCTTAGGGGACGGGGACTTAGGCTATGAGCAGTTCTTC. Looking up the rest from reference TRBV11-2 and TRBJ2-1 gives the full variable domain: EAGVAQSPRYKIIEKRQSVAFWCNPISGHATLYWYQQILGQGPKLLIQFQNNGVVDDSQLPKDRFSAERLKGVDSTLKIQPAKLEDSAVYLCASSLGDGDLGYEQFFGPGTRLTVL.